This TCR beta chain was sequenced during a study of cytotoxic CD8 clonotypes in ibrutinib-treated CLL. Study details: In all, roughly twelve patients were relapsed/refractory, some 14 were treatment-naive and roughly 18 were IGHV unmutated.

Per the germline V gene, CDR1 is MGHRA and CDR2 is YSYEKL. This CDR3 has 13 residues. Between the trimmed V and J ends, which lost 0 bases and 6 bases, there was a span of 6 bases. Profiling relied on immunoSEQ multiplex PCR, and the TCRdb table lists in-frame clones only, not all of them. The repertoire holds about 45,000 clones, with 65% as singletons. This clone was observed a handful of times. V usage is TRBV4-1 and J usage is TRBJ2-1; D is unresolved. This sequence originates from a human donor with chronic lymphocytic leukemia. Material: PBMCs, obtained after 24 months of ibrutinib treatment. The CDR3 spells CASSQDWVNEQFF. The CDR3 bases are TGCGCCAGCAGCCAAGATTGGGTCAATGAGCAGTTCTTC.